This T cell receptor (beta chain) was captured by sequencing in a study of T cell repertoires in cytomegalovirus infection. One entry per CDR3 protein, called by TCRdb with MiXCR from the reads. The sample has 650,000 to 900,000 distinct CDR3 sequences; about 29% are singletons. On this clonotype itself: The antigen is undetermined.

Sequencing used cultured CD8+ T cells from PBMCs, obtained from culture after CMV antigen stimulation. This clonotype was obtained from a human donor in good health (CMV status not recorded). Some clones in this sample may be carry-over from other donors' samples.

The CDR3 region is CASSLTTGAPLNEQFF. Written as DNA, the CDR3 is TGTGCCAGCAGCTTAACGACGGGGGCCCCCCTCAATGAGCAGTTCTTC. The chain carries TRBV7-3 and TRBJ2-1; D is possibly TRBD1 or TRBD2 (6 bases each). Germline CDR1 is SGHTA and CDR2 is FQGTGA. The CDR3 is made up of 16 amino acids. Trimming cost V 0 bases and J 6 bases, with 15 bases left between them.